This T cell receptor (beta chain) was identified during a study of shared clonotypes between healthy human individuals. The CDR3 contains 15 residues. Germline V gene data show CDR1 as SEHNR and CDR2 as FQNEAQ (reference sequence). Trimming took 6 bases from V and 2 from J; bases not matched to a gene: 6. The data were produced by immunoSEQ multiplex PCR, yet TCRdb's version contains in-frame clones alone and is incomplete. The sample carries roughly 1,000,000 clones, about 84% recorded once. The sample comprised memory CD4+ T cells from PBMCs. Documented subset: CD45RA-negative fraction. V and J are TRBV7-9 and TRBJ2-3, with 9 bases fitting TRBD1. The receptor was isolated from a man between 18 and 35 years old in good health. Some clones in this sample may be carry-over from other donors' samples. The CDR3 sequence is CASRPGQGDTDTQYF. CDR3 in DNA: TGTGCCAGCAGGCCGGGACAGGGTGACACAGATACGCAGTATTTT. The full variable domain, in which reference TRBV7-9 and TRBJ2-3 provide the parts outside the CDR3, is DTGVSQNPRHKITKRGQNVTFRCDPISEHNRLYWYRQTLGQGPEFLTYFQNEAQLEKSRLLSDRFSAERPKGSFSTLEIQRTEQGDSAMYLCASRPGQGDTDTQYFGPGTRLTVL.